The 30 T cell receptor beta chains presented below share a single source sample, sequenced in a study of CD8 T cells in ankylosing spondylitis. Study outcomes and limitations: Typical of ankylosing spondylitis blood, it appeared, was a TCR beta motif of under 10 highly homologous variants.

Antigens of these TCRs are unknown. TCRdb fed the 5' RACE reads into MiXCR, producing one record per CDR3 protein. The top ten hold approximately 6.2% of the sample, which has about 500,000 distinct CDR3 sequences, approximately 12% seen once. The sample was blood, either unsorted or a sorted T cell fraction (not recorded which). The origin of the receptors is a male donor with ankylosing spondylitis.

The sample holds a few counts of this clonotype. This chain uses TRBV18 with TRBJ1-5; D uncertain. Trimming removed 1 base from V and 3 bases from J, with 13 bases in between. This CDR3 comprises 16 residues. Germline CDR1 is KGHSH and CDR2 is LQKENI. CDR3 sequence (DNA): TGTGCCAGCTCACCACGGGCGGTTTTAGACAATCAGCCCCAGCATTTT. This encodes CASSPRAVLDNQPQHF.

V and J are TRBV4-1 and TRBJ1-1; 7 nucleotides match TRBD1. Trimming took 4 bases from V and 2 from J; bases not matched to a gene: 7. Germline lookup yields CDR1 MGHRA and CDR2 YSYEKL. The CDR3 consists of 15 residues. CDR3 loop: CASSPKGAGNTEAFF. The CDR3 DNA reads as TGCGCCAGCAGCCCCAAGGGGGCAGGAAACACTGAAGCTTTCTTT.

This clonotype appeared a few times. The chain joins TRBV27 to TRBJ2-3; D call uncertain. The germline gives CDR1 MNHEY, CDR2 SMNVEV (reference sequence). Deletions cut 11 bases from V and 2 bases from J, with 8 bases between. This CDR3 spans 11 amino acids. CDR3: CAPWITDTQYF. CDR3 in DNA: TGTGCCCCATGGATCACAGATACGCAGTATTTT.

This sequence joins TRBV6-4 and TRBJ2-5, with TRBD2 identical over 9 bases. The CDR3 has 15 residues. The V and J ends lost 4 bases and 2 bases, in that order; junction bases with no gene match: 5. Germline loops: CDR1 MRHNA, CDR2 SNTAGT. The CDR3 sequence is CASSVSGGTQETQYF. The CDR3 bases are TGTGCCAGCAGTGTCAGCGGGGGGACACAAGAGACCCAGTACTTC.

This clonotype has ten or more counts. The chain has TRBV27 and TRBJ2-3, with TRBD1 matching over 10 bases. Losses at the gene ends were 6 bases for V and 5 bases for J; bases not matched to a gene: 8. The CDR3 loop spans 15 amino acids. Germline-derived CDR1 and CDR2 are MNHEY and SMNVEV (reference sequence). CDR3 DNA sequence: TGTGCCAGCAGCCGGAGGGACAGGGGAGAAGATACGCAGTATTTT. Translating it yields CASSRRDRGEDTQYF.

This clonotype turned up a few times. The chain's CDR3 is CASSEGLTSTDTQYF. The CDR3, as DNA: TGCGCCAGCAGTGAGGGACTAACGAGCACAGATACGCAGTATTTT. V and J are TRBV10-1 and TRBJ2-3, with D maybe TRBD2 (6 bases). Trimming cost V 2 bases and J 0 bases, with 9 bases left between them. Per germline, CDR1 WNHNN and CDR2 SYGVQD (reference sequence). This CDR3 comprises 15 residues.

This chain connects TRBV11-3 to TRBJ2-5, with D unresolved. Per germline, CDR1 SGHNT and CDR2 YENEEA. The CDR3 is 14 amino acids. The V end was cut by 3 bases, the J end by 5 bases, with 13 bases between. The CDR3 nucleotides are TGTGCCAGCAGCTTGATCGCAGGAAGCGAGACCCAGTACTTC. Translating gives CASSLIAGSETQYF.

This clonotype was picked up a small number of times. The chain joins TRBV5-6 to TRBJ2-1, with no clear D. The CDR3 length is 13 residues. Germline V gene data show CDR1 as SGHDT and CDR2 as YYEEEE. V was cut by 2 bases and J by 9 bases, with 12 bases left in between. The CDR3 coding sequence is TGTGCCAGCAGCTTACCTGGACGAGGTGAGCAGTTCTTC. It codes for CASSLPGRGEQFF.

The chain recombines TRBV20-1 with TRBJ2-7; possible D gene TRBD1, 6 bases. The germline V gene has CDR1 DFQATT and CDR2 SNEGSKA (reference sequence). The CDR3 totals 15 residues. Trimming took off 3 bases at V and 4 bases at J, with 19 bases between the two ends. DNA for the CDR3: TGCAGTGCTAGTCAGGGGACGCACACCAGATACGAGCAGTACTTC. Translated: CSASQGTHTRYEQYF.

The chain uses TRBV11-2 and TRBJ1-2; maybe TRBD1 (5 bases). V lost 6 bases, J lost 6 bases, and 23 bases lay in between. The CDR3 contains 16 residues. The V gene's germline CDR1 is SGHAT and CDR2 FQNNGV. The CDR3, as DNA: TGTGCCAGCAGTCCGAATAGGGGTAGGGGACGGAATGGCTACACCTTC. Translated, it gives CASSPNRGRGRNGYTF.

In its sample, this clonotype was seen a few times. CDR3 in DNA: TGCAGTGCTAGTCGTCAGGGCAGTATCACAGATACGCAGTATTTT. Amino acids: CSASRQGSITDTQYF. The chain employs TRBV20-1 and TRBJ2-3, with D possibly being TRBD1 (5 bases). V lost 3 bases to trimming and J lost 2 bases, with 15 bases between them. The germline V gene encodes CDR1 DFQATT and CDR2 SNEGSKA (reference sequence). This CDR3 is 15 amino acids long.

This clonotype was observed a few times. The gene calls are TRBV11-3 and TRBJ2-1; 11 bases are shared with TRBD2. The junction had 16 bases not matched to a gene; V was cut back by 5 bases and J by 10 bases. Germline assignment: CDR1 SGHNT and CDR2 YENEEA. The CDR3 spans 17 residues. The CDR3 DNA reads TGTGCCAGCAGCCTTACCCGACTAGCGGGATCCGCCGGAGAGCAGTTCTTC. Protein sequence: CASSLTRLAGSAGEQFF.

In this sample, this clonotype turned up a few times. V is TRBV29-1 and J is TRBJ1-2; possible D gene TRBD1, 5 bases. V was cut by 7 bases and J by 7 bases, with 13 bases left in between. The germline CDR1 and CDR2 sequences are SQVTM and ANQGSEA. CDR3 length: 11 amino acids. CDR3 protein: CSAPDTFGYTF. Written as DNA, the CDR3 is TGCAGCGCCCCGGACACTTTTGGCTACACCTTC.

This clonotype appeared many times. V gene TRBV24-1 combines with J gene TRBJ2-1; D possibly uses TRBD1 or TRBD2 (5 bases each). Germline V lookup: CDR1 KGHDR, CDR2 SFDVKD. With 5 bases removed from V and 9 bases from J, the gap between germline ends came to 13 bases. This CDR3 has 13 residues. The CDR3 protein is CATSVGLEGEQFF. In nucleotides, the CDR3 is TGTGCCACCAGTGTGGGGCTAGAGGGTGAGCAGTTCTTC.

This clonotype has just a few counts. The gene calls are TRBV12-3 or TRBV12-4 and TRBJ2-3; D not certain. Trimming removed 7 bases at V and 0 bases at J, with 17 bases between. This CDR3 region has 16 residues. For the CDR3, the DNA is TGTGCCAGCACCACCCCGGCTAAGCTGAGCACAGATACGCAGTATTTT. This translates into CASTTPAKLSTDTQYF.

There are a few counts of this clonotype. V and J are TRBV10-3 and TRBJ2-2, with 11 bases that match TRBD2. Trimming cost V 8 bases and J 5 bases; bases outside gene matches: 4. This CDR3 spans 14 amino acids. The germline V gene has CDR1 ENHRY and CDR2 SYGVKD. CDR3 nucleotides: TGTGCCATCCGTAGCGGGAGGGATACCGGGGAGCTGTTTTTT. Residues: CAIRSGRDTGELFF.

V usage is TRBV24-1 and J usage is TRBJ2-7, with 7 bases identical to TRBD1. Germline CDR1 reads KGHDR; CDR2 reads SFDVKD. J was trimmed by 3 bases and V by 4 bases; bases with no gene match: 8. The CDR3 totals 15 residues. The CDR3 spells CATSDSRQGDYEQYF. CDR3 nucleotide sequence: TGTGCCACCAGTGACTCCAGACAGGGAGACTACGAGCAGTACTTC.

This clonotype showed up many times. The CDR3 DNA sequence: TGCAGTGCTAGAGATCAGGCCTTAGGGACTAGCGGCTACAATGAGCAGTTCTTC. Amino acids: CSARDQALGTSGYNEQFF. This chain uses TRBV20-1 with TRBJ2-1, with 11 positions matching TRBD2. CDR1 and CDR2 from the germline V gene are DFQATT and SNEGSKA (reference sequence). The CDR3 is made up of 18 amino acids. With V trimmed by 0 bases and J by 3 bases, 10 bases remained unmatched.

Only a few counts were recorded for this clonotype. V and J are TRBV24-1 and TRBJ1-2; TRBD1 might be the D (6 bases). The CDR3 is 16 amino acids. V lost 2 bases and J 6 bases, leaving 18 bases between the germline ends. Germline CDR1 KGHDR, CDR2 SFDVKD. CDR3 bases: TGTGCCACCAGTGATTCGGGACCGGCTAAGGGGGATGGCTACACCTTC. Encoded protein: CATSDSGPAKGDGYTF.

The chain links TRBV15 to TRBJ1-1, with a possible D match to TRBD1 (5 bases). This CDR3 spans 14 amino acids. Per the germline V gene, CDR1 is LNHNV and CDR2 is YYDKDF (reference sequence). V lost 5 bases to trimming and J lost 2 bases, with 12 bases between them. The CDR3 region is CATSFSTENTEAFF. The CDR3 bases are TGTGCCACCAGCTTTTCGACAGAAAACACTGAAGCTTTCTTT.

This clonotype appeared a few times. The V call is TRBV7-2, the J call TRBJ1-2; D gene unclear. V lost 3 bases and J lost 4, with 9 bases in between. The germline V gene has CDR1 SGHTA and CDR2 FQGNSA. This CDR3 has 13 amino acids. The CDR3 protein is CASSFSGFYGYTF. CDR3 sequence (DNA): TGTGCCAGCAGCTTTTCGGGGTTCTATGGCTACACCTTC.

The CDR3 loop reads CASSQDRQSYEQYV. The CDR3 DNA is TGTGCCAGCAGCCAAGATAGACAGTCCTACGAGCAGTACGTC. V gene TRBV3-1 combines with J gene TRBJ2-7, with D possibly being TRBD1 (5 bases). The ends were cut back, 0 bases at V and 1 base at J, with 7 bases in the middle. The CDR3 length is 14 residues. The germline V gene has CDR1 LGHDT and CDR2 YNNKEL (reference sequence).

The chain is built from TRBV30 and TRBJ1-5; the match to TRBD1 covers 7 bases. CDR1 is GTSNPN and CDR2 is SVGIG in the germline V gene (reference sequence). The CDR3 totals 14 residues. The junction had 9 bases not matched to a gene; V was cut back by 4 bases and J by 6 bases. CDR3 sequence reads: CAWTTQTGTQPQHF. CDR3 in DNA: TGTGCCTGGACCACACAGACAGGGACTCAGCCCCAGCATTTT.

This clonotype has just a few counts. This chain joins TRBV5-1 and TRBJ2-5, with 9 nucleotides matching TRBD2. Per the germline V gene, CDR1 is SGHRS and CDR2 is YFSETQ. The CDR3 contains 15 residues. V was pared by 4 bases and J by 0 bases, with 4 bases of the junction left unmatched. In DNA form, the CDR3 reads TGCGCCAGCAGCGGAAGGACTAGCGACCAAGAGACCCAGTACTTC. Amino acid sequence: CASSGRTSDQETQYF.

This clonotype occurred a few times. This chain's CDR3 is CASSHRGRIGETEAFF. The CDR3 DNA sequence: TGTGCCAGCAGCCACAGGGGGCGTATAGGGGAGACTGAAGCTTTCTTT. The V and J genes are TRBV7-9 and TRBJ1-1; 9 nucleotides match TRBD1. V shed 5 bases, J shed 5 bases, and the junction held 12 bases outside the gene matches. CDR1 SEHNR and CDR2 FQNEAQ come from the germline V gene (reference sequence). This CDR3 has 16 residues.

The chain joins TRBV25-1 to TRBJ2-2; D gene unclear. Germline CDR1 and CDR2: MGHDK and SYGVNS. V was pared by 10 bases and J by 3 bases, with 15 bases between. The CDR3 is 14 residues long. CDR3 sequence reads: CATSLEGYTGELFF. In DNA form, the CDR3 reads TGTGCCACCTCTTTGGAAGGGTACACCGGGGAGCTGTTTTTT. Full variable domain (missing parts from reference TRBV25-1 and TRBJ2-2): EADIYQTPRYLVIGTGKKITLECSQTMGHDKMYWYQQDPGMELHLIHYSYGVNSTEKGDLSSESTVSRIRTEHFPLTLESARPSHTSQYLCATSLEGYTGELFFGEGSRLTVL.

This clonotype has at least ten counts. V and J are TRBV5-1 and TRBJ1-2; 9 bases align to TRBD1. The V and J ends lost 8 bases and 0 bases, in that order; junction bases with no gene match: 8. This CDR3 comprises 15 residues. Germline lookup yields CDR1 SGHRS and CDR2 YFSETQ. The CDR3 sequence is CASRTGDEANYGYTF. CDR3 in DNA: TGCGCCAGTAGGACAGGGGACGAAGCTAACTATGGCTACACCTTC.

This clonotype was counted a few times. The chain carries TRBV30 and TRBJ2-7; D is unresolved. Germline assignment: CDR1 GTSNPN and CDR2 SVGIG (reference sequence). The ends were cut back, 0 bases at V and 1 base at J, with 4 bases in the middle. The CDR3 is made up of 12 amino acids. The DNA of the CDR3 is TGTGCCTGGAGTGTACGGTCCTACGAGCAGTACTTC. Translating it yields CAWSVRSYEQYF.

This clonotype was detected a few times. This sequence joins TRBV11-2 and TRBJ2-2; D is unclear. The length of the CDR3 is 14 residues. Looked up from germline, CDR1 is SGHAT and CDR2 is FQNNGV. V was cut by 2 bases and J by 2 bases, with 6 bases left in between. DNA of the CDR3: TGTGCCAGCAGCTTAAGATATAACACCGGGGAGCTGTTTTTT. Translation: CASSLRYNTGELFF.

This clonotype has just a few counts. The chain combines TRBV5-1 with TRBJ2-7; 15 bases fit TRBD2. The CDR3 is made up of 16 amino acids. After removal of 3 bases from V and 7 bases from J, the junction contained 8 bases not matched to a gene. CDR1 and CDR2 (germline): SGHRS, YFSETQ. CDR3 sequence (DNA): TGCGCCAGCAGCTGGGGACTAGCGGGAGGCCTCGGGGAGCAGTACTTC. It encodes CASSWGLAGGLGEQYF.